This T cell receptor (beta chain) was observed in a study of T cells after yellow fever vaccination. For the study at large: Some fractions had low cell numbers, and these were prepared with SMART-Seq v4 Ultra Low Input. Points from the study as a whole: Reappearing after the booster were most of the clones from primary vaccination (less than 97% CD4, about 87% CD8).

This clonotype was seen repeatedly, ten times or more. Its antigen is as yet unknown. TCRdb passed the 5' RACE reads through MiXCR, listing each CDR3 protein once. The sample gives about 360,000 distinct CDR3 sequences, 6% to 8% of which show up once; about 15% is in the top ten. The CDR3 is made up of 16 amino acids. Germline loops: CDR1 DFQATT, CDR2 SNEGSKA (reference sequence). V was clipped by 0 bases and J by 7 bases, with 18 bases between them. The V and J genes are TRBV20-1 and TRBJ1-4; the D is unclear. This material consisted of PBMCs, taken 5 days after the yellow fever booster vaccination. This receptor was identified in a man between 25 and 39 years old who received the YFV17D yellow fever vaccine. The chain's CDR3 is CSARDKLGGLSEKLFF. In nucleotides, the CDR3 is TGCAGTGCTAGAGATAAATTAGGAGGGCTGAGTGAAAAACTGTTTTTT.